Below, one TCR beta chain is given with its context. V lost 6 bases to trimming and J lost 8 bases, with 26 bases between them. CDR3 length: 17 residues. The germline V gene encodes CDR1 ENHRY and CDR2 SYGVKD. The data were obtained in a study of T cell repertoires in cytomegalovirus infection. Study-wide context: Public TCR beta signatures marked donors with CMV infection and the matching HLA.

TCRdb reanalysed the reads using MiXCR and keeps one entry per CDR3 protein. The table lists 400,000 or so distinct CDR3 sequences, around 18% of them singletons. The chain combines TRBV10-3 with TRBJ2-1; TRBD2 is a possible D gene (6 bases). The TCR originated in a human donor in good health (CMV status not recorded). Some clones in this sample may be carry-over from other donors' samples. The source material was PBMCs. The CDR3 coding sequence is TGTGCCATCAGGGGTTCCACCCCCGAGGCGGGATTGGATGAGCAGTTCTTC. Translating gives CAIRGSTPEAGLDEQFF.